This TCR beta chain was obtained from a study of vaccination and CD4 T cells after COVID-19. V dropped 5 bases and J dropped 0 bases, with 20 bases sitting between them. The CDR3 is 17 residues long. The germline gives CDR1 DFQATT, CDR2 SNEGSKA (reference sequence). In the case of this clonotype: The antigen remains unidentified.

The Oncomine TCR Beta short-read assay was applied to DNA of cultured CD4+ T cells. TCRdb processed the PCR reads anew with MiXCR; each CDR3 protein has one entry. Here the sample spans 15,000 to 20,000 distinct CDR3 sequences, approximately 50% being singletons. Documented treatment: roughly 11-day PBMC culture with coronavirus spike peptide pools or control peptides (ViraFEST assay). Source: CD4+ T cells from blood, cultured in vitro, taken after SARS-CoV-2 vaccination. This clonotype was sampled from a human donor who had recovered from COVID-19. This chain uses TRBV20-1 with TRBJ1-5, with a tentative D call TRBD1 (6 bases). The CDR3 here is CSARQGSWTASNQPQHF. CDR3 bases: TGCAGTGCTCGCCAAGGATCTTGGACAGCTAGCAATCAGCCCCAGCATTTT.